This note documents a single T cell receptor beta chain sequence. This sample was included in a study of T-cell memory formation after mild COVID-19. Study information: The TCR clusters were mostly specific to one donor.

V lost 6 bases and J 5 bases, leaving 22 bases between the germline ends. The CDR3 runs to 15 residues. Germline V gives CDR1 DFQATT, CDR2 SNEGSKA (reference sequence). TCRdb reanalysed the 5' RACE reads using MiXCR and keeps one entry per CDR3 protein. The sample contains under 550,000 distinct CDR3 sequences, roughly 18% of which appear only once. This chain connects TRBV20-1 to TRBJ2-5; tentatively, D is TRBD1 or TRBD2 (6 bases each). Sequencing was done on a sample of PBMCs or a T cell subset sorted from them (not recorded which). This receptor was taken from a man younger than 35 who had mild COVID-19 (a few samples of this study predate the infection). Cell type and time point are not known. The CDR3 DNA sequence: TGCAGTGCAAGGGACCGGGGGCTCTTCGGGGAGACCCAGTACTTC. Protein sequence: CSARDRGLFGETQYF.